Each of the 16 T cell receptor beta chains below was sequenced from the same sample in a study of blood T cell repertoires in COVID-19. Using immunoSEQ multiplex PCR, the repertoire was profiled, and TCRdb retains in-frame clones only, with some absent. Among about 150,000 clones listed, about 80% were seen once. Material for sequencing was PBMCs or T cells enriched from blood (not recorded which). The source is a woman between 70 and 85 years old in a cohort exposed to, infected with or recovered from COVID-19 (not recorded which).

J is TRBJ2-7 and V is TRBV18; weak D call: TRBD2 (6 bases). In germline, CDR1 is KGHSH, CDR2 LQKENI. Between the trimmed V and J ends, which lost 0 bases and 0 bases, there was a span of 12 bases. The CDR3 has 16 amino acids. CDR3 DNA: TGTGCCAGCTCACCACCGGGACTCCTAACCTCCTACGAGCAGTACTTC. Amino acids: CASSPPGLLTSYEQYF.

The V gene is TRBV6-2 or TRBV6-3, the J gene TRBJ2-1; perhaps TRBD1 as D (6 bases). Trimming took 0 bases from V and 14 from J, leaving 14 bases between them. In germline, CDR1 is MNHEY, CDR2 SVGEGT. This CDR3 spans 13 amino acids. The CDR3 DNA reads TGTGCCAGCAGTTACTCGTTTAGGGGGTCGGAGTTCTTC. Protein: CASSYSFRGSEFF.

In its sample, this clone was seen a few times. The chain combines TRBV6-1 with TRBJ1-2; D not resolved. The germline CDR1 and CDR2 sequences are MNHNS and SASEGT. The V end lost 2 bases, the J end lost 7 bases, and 17 bases lay between the germline ends. The CDR3 extends over 15 amino acids. CDR3 DNA sequence: TGTGCCAGCAGTGAATGGGGTCCAAGACGGGGTGGCTACACCTTC. Translation: CASSEWGPRRGGYTF.

This clone was counted a few times. CDR3 region: CATSREGQGNEKLFF. The DNA for the CDR3 is TGTGCCACCAGCAGAGAGGGACAGGGAAATGAAAAACTGTTTTTT. The rearrangement joins TRBV15 to TRBJ1-4; 9 bases align to TRBD1. The trim removed 0 bases at V and 5 bases at J, leaving 1 base unmatched. Germline V gene data show CDR1 as LNHNV and CDR2 as YYDKDF (reference sequence). The CDR3 contains 15 residues.

The rearrangement uses TRBV7-3 and TRBJ2-7, with TRBD2 matching 13 bases. The germline V gene has CDR1 SGHTA and CDR2 FQGTGA. After removal of 5 bases from V and 4 bases from J, the junction contained 5 bases not matched to a gene. This CDR3 has 15 residues. CDR3 protein: CASSKGLAGDYEQYF. The CDR3 DNA reads as TGTGCCAGCAGCAAAGGACTAGCGGGAGATTACGAGCAGTACTTC.

The V gene is TRBV15, the J gene TRBJ1-4, with 7 bases matching TRBD1. CDR1 LNHNV and CDR2 YYDKDF come from the germline V gene (reference sequence). CDR3 length: 16 residues. Unmatched junction bases numbered 9, after V lost 0 bases and J lost 8 bases. The CDR3 DNA reads as TGTGCCACCAGCAGAGATACACAGGGGTCTGGAGAAAAACTGTTTTTT. Residues: CATSRDTQGSGEKLFF. Variable domain in full (rest from reference TRBV15 and TRBJ1-4): DAMVIQNPRYQVTQFGKPVTLSCSQTLNHNVMYWYQQKSSQAPKLLFHYYDKDFNNEADTPDNFQSRRPNTSFCFLDIRSPGLGDTAMYLCATSRDTQGSGEKLFFGSGTQLSVL.

The rearrangement uses TRBV7-8 and TRBJ2-7; 8 bases fit TRBD2. This CDR3 has 16 residues. After removal of 5 bases from V and 4 bases from J, the junction contained 13 bases not matched to a gene. Per germline, CDR1 SGHVS and CDR2 FQNEAQ. This CDR3 reads CASSPRPGLEDYEQYF. The CDR3 coding sequence is TGTGCCAGCAGCCCAAGACCGGGACTAGAGGATTACGAGCAGTACTTC.

J is TRBJ2-1 and V is TRBV7-3; possible D gene TRBD2, 6 bases. V was clipped by 4 bases and J by 13 bases, with 14 bases between them. This CDR3 has 12 amino acids. Germline V lookup: CDR1 SGHTA, CDR2 FQGTGA. CDR3: CASSSSTSRQFF. CDR3 DNA sequence: TGTGCCAGCAGCTCCTCGACTAGTCGCCAGTTCTTC.

V usage is TRBV25-1 and J usage is TRBJ1-5, with a tentative D call TRBD1 (6 bases). Germline values: CDR1 MGHDK, CDR2 SYGVNS. The CDR3 length is 14 residues. V gave up 2 bases and J gave up 4 bases, with 9 bases separating them. Here the CDR3 reads CASSEQGQNQPQHF. The CDR3 DNA is TGTGCCAGCAGTGAACAGGGACAAAATCAGCCCCAGCATTTT.

The chain is built from TRBV5-6 and TRBJ1-5; possibly TRBD1 for D (5 bases). Trimming took 4 bases from V and 2 from J, leaving 13 bases between them. This CDR3 spans 15 amino acids. CDR1 is SGHDT, CDR2 YYEEEE, per germline. CDR3 nucleotide sequence: TGTGCCAGCAGCCTGTTGGGGGGGGGCAATCAGCCCCAGCATTTT. Translated, it gives CASSLLGGGNQPQHF.

The chain recombines TRBV18 with TRBJ2-1; D not resolved. CDR3 size: 15 residues. The germline V gene has CDR1 KGHSH and CDR2 LQKENI. The V gene lost 2 bases and the J gene lost 2 bases, with 10 bases spanning the gap. The CDR3 region has the DNA TGTGCCAGCTCACCATTCGAGCGTACCTACAATGAGCAGTTCTTC. Translation gives CASSPFERTYNEQFF.

CDR3 bases: TGTGCCAGCAGTTACTCGAAGGTAGCGGGATCATATAGGCAGTACTTC. Residues: CASSYSKVAGSYRQYF. This chain joins TRBV6-5 and TRBJ2-7, with 8 positions matching TRBD2. Per germline, CDR1 MNHEY and CDR2 SVGAGI. The CDR3 covers 16 residues. J gave up 9 bases and V 0 bases, and 13 bases lay outside the gene matches.

This clone has only a few counts. Mismatch with germline at one junction end may stem from a read error. This chain links TRBV5-1 with TRBJ2-7; D is ambiguous. The CDR3 is made up of 15 amino acids. Per germline, CDR1 SGHRS and CDR2 YFSETQ. The CDR3 DNA reads as TGCGCCAGCAGATTGGAAGCCGCCGACTCCTACGAGCAGTACTTC. Protein sequence: CASRLEAADSYEQYF.

This clone has just a few counts. The rearrangement links TRBV28 to TRBJ2-2, with D uncertain. V lost 10 bases and J 6 bases, leaving 12 bases between the germline ends. From germline, CDR1 is MDHEN and CDR2 SYDVKM. This CDR3 contains 12 residues. The CDR3 sequence: CAIQRTSGELFF. The CDR3 nucleotides read TGTGCCATCCAGCGCACCTCCGGGGAGCTGTTTTTT.

This chain connects TRBV2 to TRBJ1-2; no definite D call. Trimming removed 8 bases from V and 2 bases from J, with 12 bases in between. Germline loops: CDR1 SNHLY, CDR2 FYNNEI. The CDR3 consists of 13 residues. The CDR3 region has the DNA TGTGCCAGCCAACGGGAAACAAACTATGGCTACACCTTC. Translated, it gives CASQRETNYGYTF. Full variable domain (remainder filled in from reference TRBV2 and TRBJ1-2): EPEVTQTPSHQVTQMGQEVILRCVPISNHLYFYWYRQILGQKVEFLVSFYNNEISEKSEIFDDQFSVERPDGSNFTLKIRSTKLEDSAMYFCASQRETNYGYTFGSGTRLTVV.

The V call is TRBV19, the J call TRBJ1-5, with a tentative D call TRBD1 (6 bases). The length of the CDR3 is 13 residues. From germline, CDR1 is LNHDA and CDR2 SQIVND (reference sequence). V gave up 4 bases and J gave up 6 bases, with 10 bases separating them. The chain's CDR3 is CASSRSGVQPQHF. DNA for the CDR3: TGTGCCAGTAGTAGGTCAGGGGTTCAGCCCCAGCATTTT.